The present T cell receptor beta chain was sequenced within a study of T cells after posttransplantation cyclophosphamide. The repertoire was sequenced with immunoSEQ multiplex PCR; TCRdb's copy has only in-frame clones and lacks some. This sample carries approximately 40,000 clones, around 80% of them seen once, and the ten largest clones take roughly 8.7%. Study results and caveats: Blood and skin or GI T cell repertoires showed limited TRB overlap.

V shed 2 bases, J shed 3 bases, and the junction held 13 bases outside the gene matches. This CDR3 is built from 17 residues. The V gene's germline CDR1 is SGHTA and CDR2 FQGNSA. Cyclophosphamide on days +3 and +4 followed busulfan-fludarabine conditioning and a marrow graft. A remark on this clone: The antigen is unknown.

The sample consisted of CD4+ T cells sorted from blood, taken roughly 250 weeks after a stem cell transplant with posttransplant cyclophosphamide. This receptor was taken from a female patient in her thirties or forties who received an allogeneic stem cell transplant from a related donor, was CMV-positive, and had no GVHD. Some T cells may have come from the graft donor. The gene calls are TRBV7-2 and TRBJ2-7, with 7 bases lining up with TRBD1. CDR3 DNA sequence: TGTGCCAGCAGCTTATTATCGGGACAGAGGGTCGACTACGAGCAGTACTTC. Translating it yields CASSLLSGQRVDYEQYF.